A single sample gave rise to the 14 T cell receptor beta chains below, sequenced in a study of breast tumors, draining lymph nodes, adjacent tissues. TCRdb fed the multiplex PCR reads into MiXCR, producing one record per CDR3 protein. Of around 140,000 distinct CDR3 sequences listed, around 22% are singletons. The lymph nodes were axillary draining lymph nodes from breast cancer patients. The sequenced sample was axillary lymph node tissue. The receptors stem from a female donor with breast cancer. Some clones in this sample may be carry-over from other donors' samples.

About this clonotype itself: A much bigger clone sits one base away, suggesting this may be a read error. CDR3 DNA sequence: TGTGCCAGTACTGTACAGGGGAGTGAAGGTACGCAGTATTTT. It codes for CASTVQGSEGTQYF. This chain uses TRBV19 with TRBJ2-3; TRBD1 matches at 7 bases. The CDR3 contains 14 residues. The germline CDR1 and CDR2 sequences are LNHDA and SQIVND (reference sequence). V shed 7 bases, J shed 8 bases, and the junction held 12 bases outside the gene matches.

In its sample, this clonotype was seen many times. V gene TRBV10-1 combines with J gene TRBJ2-1, with 10 bases lining up with TRBD2. J was trimmed by 6 bases and V by 0 bases; bases with no gene match: 8. There are 17 residues in the CDR3. Germline CDR1 and CDR2: WNHNN and SYGVQD (reference sequence). CDR3 bases: TGCGCCAGCAGTGAGTCGACTCGGCTAGCGGGAGCCAATGAGCAGTTCTTC. This codes for CASSESTRLAGANEQFF.

This clonotype was detected many times. The chain carries TRBV19 and TRBJ2-1; 7 bases fit TRBD2. The germline gives CDR1 LNHDA, CDR2 SQIVND (reference sequence). With V trimmed by 8 bases and J by 7 bases, 14 bases remained unmatched. The CDR3 has 15 amino acids. The CDR3 nucleotides read TGTGCCAGTTCCCCCCCGGGCTTGGGGGGGAATGAGCAGTTCTTC. This encodes CASSPPGLGGNEQFF.

Many counts were recorded for this clonotype. V usage is TRBV19 and J usage is TRBJ2-2; 11 nucleotides line up with TRBD1. Per the germline V gene, CDR1 is LNHDA and CDR2 is SQIVND (reference sequence). Trimming cost V 4 bases and J 4 bases; bases outside gene matches: 2. CDR3 size: 15 residues. The CDR3 coding sequence is TGTGCCAGTAGTACCGGGACAGGGGGCACCGGGGAGCTGTTTTTT. Its translation: CASSTGTGGTGELFF.

This clonotype was seen a few times. CDR3 nucleotide sequence: TGTGCCAGCAGCTCCGTCCGGACAGCAAACACCGGGGAGCTGTTTTTT. It is translated as CASSSVRTANTGELFF. The chain uses TRBV12-3 or TRBV12-4 and TRBJ2-2; D perhaps matches TRBD1 (6 bases). Trimming took off 6 bases at V and 2 bases at J, with 16 bases between the two ends. CDR3 length: 16 amino acids.

This clonotype was picked up many times. The chain is built from TRBV30 and TRBJ2-7; no definite D call. The CDR3 runs to 11 residues. The ends were cut back, 5 bases at V and 2 bases at J, with 7 bases in the middle. Germline loops: CDR1 GTSNPN, CDR2 SVGIG (reference sequence). The CDR3 reads CAWGPAYEQYF. CDR3 in DNA: TGTGCCTGGGGGCCAGCCTACGAGCAGTACTTC.

The rearrangement links TRBV6-2 or TRBV6-3 to TRBJ2-5; 7 bases line up with TRBD1. Germline V gene sequence: CDR1 MNHEY, CDR2 SVGEGT. There are 15 residues in the CDR3. V was clipped by 5 bases and J by 0 bases; unmatched bases: 6. The CDR3 bases are TGTGCCAGCAGTACGGACAGGACCCACCAAGAGACCCAGTACTTC. Its protein product is CASSTDRTHQETQYF.

The CDR3 DNA reads TGTGCCACCAGCAGGAGGGGCTCTGGGGCCAACGTCCTGACTTTC. Its translation: CATSRRGSGANVLTF. The chain has TRBV15 and TRBJ2-6; D may be TRBD1 or TRBD2 (5 bases each). The CDR3 loop spans 15 amino acids. CDR1 and CDR2 (germline): LNHNV, YYDKDF (reference sequence). The V end lost 3 bases, the J end lost 0 bases, and 6 bases lay between the germline ends.

This clonotype was observed many times. Written as DNA, the CDR3 is TGTGCTAGTGGTTTGGAGTTAGCGGGACCATACCAAGAGACCCAGTACTTC. Translation gives CASGLELAGPYQETQYF. V usage is TRBV12-5 and J usage is TRBJ2-5; 8 bases line up with TRBD2. The germline CDR1 and CDR2 sequences are LGHNT and FRNRAP. The CDR3 runs 17 residues. The ends lost 1 base at V and 0 bases at J; junction bases unmatched: 7. The full variable domain, with the rest looked up from reference TRBV12-5 and TRBJ2-5, is DARVTQTPRHKVTEMGQEVTMRCQPILGHNTVFWYRQTMMQGLELLAYFRNRAPLDDSGMPKDRFSAEMPDATLATLKIQPSEPRDSAVYFCASGLELAGPYQETQYFGPGTRLLVL.

The rearrangement links TRBV27 to TRBJ2-3; D unresolved. The length of the CDR3 is 16 residues. Germline V gene lookup returns CDR1 MNHEY and CDR2 SMNVEV (reference sequence). V lost 3 bases and J 0 bases, leaving 13 bases between the germline ends. The CDR3 loop reads CASSFSGGTSTDTQYF. Here the CDR3 DNA reads TGTGCCAGCAGTTTTAGTGGCGGAACCAGCACAGATACGCAGTATTTT.

This clonotype was seen only once. Relative to the germline gene, one junction end is altered; a read error may explain this. The CDR3 spells CGSSPLGRTGERLFF. CDR3 bases: TGTGGCAGTAGCCCGTTGGGGAGGACTGGTGAAAGACTGTTTTTT. The chain joins TRBV19 to TRBJ1-4; D is undetermined. The CDR3 is 15 residues long. Germline lookup yields CDR1 LNHDA and CDR2 SQIVND (reference sequence). Supplemented by reference TRBV19 and TRBJ1-4, the full variable domain reads DGGITQSPKYLFRKEGQNVTLSCEQNLNHDAMYWYRQDPGQGLRLIYYSQIVNDFQKGDIAEGYSVSREKKESFPLTVTSAQKNPTAFYLCGSSPLGRTGERLFFGSGTQLSVL.

Concerning this clonotype: Just one base apart from a much larger clone, this may be a read error. This chain links TRBV3-1 with TRBJ2-7, with 8 bases lining up with TRBD1. Per the germline V gene, CDR1 is LGHDT and CDR2 is YNNKEL (reference sequence). The CDR3 spans 14 residues. Germline trimming cut 1 base from V and 1 base from J; bases unmatched to any gene: 0. CDR3 in DNA: TGTGCCAGCAGCCAAGGGGACAGGTCCTACGAGCAGTACTTC. It yields the protein CASSQGDRSYEQYF.

This clonotype was seen at least ten times. This CDR3 reads CAISESQGTSGSRETQYF. The CDR3 DNA sequence: TGTGCCATCAGTGAGTCCCAGGGGACTAGCGGGAGTCGGGAGACCCAGTACTTC. This chain uses TRBV10-3 with TRBJ2-5, with 14 bases that match TRBD2. J gave up 5 bases and V 0 bases, and 8 bases lay outside the gene matches. The germline V gene encodes CDR1 ENHRY and CDR2 SYGVKD. The CDR3 sequence is 18 residues long.

The J gene is TRBJ2-1, the V gene TRBV19; 7 nucleotides match TRBD1. Germline V gene data show CDR1 as LNHDA and CDR2 as SQIVND (reference sequence). Losses at the gene ends were 4 bases for V and 5 bases for J; bases not matched to a gene: 8. The CDR3 contains 15 residues. The CDR3 nucleotides are TGTGCCAGTAGTAAGGGCCCGGGACAGAACAATGAGCAGTTCTTC. Translation gives CASSKGPGQNNEQFF.